The rows below give T cell receptor beta chains drawn from one sample of a study of blood T cell repertoires in COVID-19. Using immunoSEQ multiplex PCR, the repertoire was profiled, and TCRdb retains in-frame clones only, with some absent. The data show under 300,000 clones, approximately 85% seen once. Material for sequencing was PBMCs or T cells enriched from blood (not recorded which). The receptors here all came from a woman in her forties or fifties who had recovered from COVID-19. CDR3s include the opening cysteine and the closing phenylalanine or tryptophan. Fields, in order: V gene, D gene, J gene, CDR3 protein, CDR3 DNA. The D gene is left open where the match is weak.

v_call: TRBV3-1/TRBV3-2; d_call: TRBD1; j_call: TRBJ1-2; cdr3_aa: CASSQGWTGDYGYTF; cdr3_nt: TGTGCCAGCAGCCAAGGTTGGACAGGGGACTATGGCTACACCTTC
v_call: TRBV20-1; d_call: .; j_call: TRBJ2-5; cdr3_aa: CSASVAAGQETQYF; cdr3_nt: TGCAGTGCTAGTGTAGCGGCGGGCCAAGAGACCCAGTACTTC
v_call: TRBV7-2; d_call: .; j_call: TRBJ1-2; cdr3_aa: CASSLGRVYGYTF; cdr3_nt: TGTGCCAGCAGCTTAGGCAGGGTCTATGGCTACACCTTC
v_call: TRBV5-1; d_call: TRBD2; j_call: TRBJ2-2; cdr3_aa: CASSATSGSNTGELFF; cdr3_nt: TGCGCCAGCAGCGCCACTAGCGGTTCGAACACCGGGGAGCTGTTTTTT
v_call: TRBV7-9; d_call: .; j_call: TRBJ1-5; cdr3_aa: CASSSSGGVTPQHF; cdr3_nt: TGTGCCAGCAGCTCGTCGGGGGGGGTGACCCCCCAGCATTTT
v_call: TRBV10-1; d_call: TRBD1; j_call: TRBJ2-1; cdr3_aa: CASSEATGVNEQFF; cdr3_nt: TGCGCCAGCAGTGAGGCGACAGGGGTCAATGAGCAGTTCTTC
v_call: TRBV10-3; d_call: TRBD1; j_call: TRBJ1-4; cdr3_aa: CAIGGDRVNEKLFF; cdr3_nt: TGTGCCATCGGGGGGGACAGGGTAAATGAAAAACTGTTTTTT
v_call: TRBV7-2; d_call: TRBD2; j_call: TRBJ2-1; cdr3_aa: CASSLVYGTSGSNEQFF; cdr3_nt: TGTGCCAGCAGCTTAGTTTACGGGACTAGCGGGAGTAATGAGCAGTTCTTC
v_call: TRBV10-1; d_call: TRBD2; j_call: TRBJ2-7; cdr3_aa: CASSVSGTRIYEQYF; cdr3_nt: TGCGCCAGCAGTGTCTCCGGGACTAGGATCTACGAGCAGTACTTC
v_call: TRBV27; d_call: TRBD2; j_call: TRBJ2-1; cdr3_aa: CASSLAGGRVHEQFF; cdr3_nt: TGTGCCAGCAGTTTAGCGGGAGGGCGAGTCCATGAGCAGTTCTTC
v_call: TRBV6-5; d_call: TRBD1; j_call: TRBJ1-2; cdr3_aa: CASSYSSRGPHGYTF; cdr3_nt: TGTGCCAGCAGTTACTCGTCTAGGGGGCCCCACGGCTACACCTTC
v_call: TRBV7-2; d_call: .; j_call: TRBJ1-5; cdr3_aa: CASSRAGDQPQHF; cdr3_nt: TGTGCCAGCAGTCGGGCAGGGGATCAGCCCCAGCATTTT
v_call: TRBV3-1/TRBV3-2; d_call: .; j_call: TRBJ2-1; cdr3_aa: CASGRGDYNEQFF; cdr3_nt: TGTGCCAGCGGCAGGGGGGATTACAATGAGCAGTTCTTC
v_call: TRBV4-1; d_call: TRBD2; j_call: TRBJ2-1; cdr3_aa: CASSQDHGLAESNNEQFF; cdr3_nt: TGCGCCAGCAGCCAAGACCACGGACTAGCGGAGTCTAATAATGAGCAGTTCTTC
v_call: TRBV20-1; d_call: TRBD2; j_call: TRBJ2-3; cdr3_aa: CSAGGLAGKDTQYF; cdr3_nt: TGCAGTGCTGGTGGACTAGCGGGAAAGGATACGCAGTATTTT